The rows below give T cell receptor beta chains drawn from one sample of a study of post-analysis software for immune sequencing data. TCRdb used MiXCR to reprocess the PCR reads, holding one entry per CDR3 protein. The sample has approximately 460,000 distinct CDR3 sequences, nearly 45% seen once. Sequenced input: blood. The receptors come from a girl aged 5-17 years with multiple sclerosis. Both conserved end residues are trimmed from each CDR3. The order of the fields is V gene, J gene, CDR3 protein.

TRBV27,TRBJ2-1,ATVSGSRYNEQF
TRBV28,TRBJ1-1,ASRQGAGNTEAF
TRBV15,TRBJ2-3,ATSRDRWGRGTDTQY
TRBV7-2,TRBJ2-7,ASSLGPGQGSSYEQY
TRBV27,TRBJ2-3,ASSLAAAVTDTQY
TRBV20-1,TRBJ1-5,SARDRGYSNQPQH
TRBV29-1,TRBJ1-2,SVEDQGGAFYGYT
TRBV6-6,TRBJ1-1,ASSYTDSRGTEAF
TRBV7-8,TRBJ2-7,ASSLEGHLSNEQY
TRBV7-2,TRBJ1-1,ASSQRGNTEAF
TRBV9,TRBJ2-1,ASSAREKSYNEQF
TRBV29-1,TRBJ1-1,SVEGRGEAF
TRBV4-1,TRBJ1-2,ASSPQETAETYGYT
TRBV9,TRBJ2-1,ASSAWGSSYNEQF
TRBV20-1,TRBJ2-7,SASSGTSGGAYEQY
TRBV20-1,TRBJ2-1,SAPISYNEQF
TRBV20-1,TRBJ1-4,SAKRRQEEKLF
TRBV29-1,TRBJ2-7,SVEVRQGGPYEQY
TRBV15,TRBJ1-4,ATSTQAENEKLF
TRBV5-1,TRBJ1-1,ASRGGDRDTEAF
TRBV20-1,TRBJ2-3,SASLGGTDTQY
TRBV28,TRBJ2-1,ASGGGHNEQF
TRBV10-3,NA,ATYKVRAQDRETQY
TRBV10-1,TRBJ2-1,ASSDPSGQSSYNEQF
TRBV27,TRBJ1-1,ASSLSGGTAF
TRBV18,TRBJ2-7,ASSPSLGEQY
TRBV5-6,TRBJ2-4,ASSYRGSAKNIQY
TRBV2,TRBJ2-7,ASSAYYEQY
TRBV7-9,TRBJ2-7,ASSLVLSSRDEQY
TRBV6-1,TRBJ1-5,ASTTGQGADQPQH
TRBV29-1,TRBJ2-5,SVEHLETQY
TRBV12-3/TRBV12-4,TRBJ2-4,ASSPGTGGDIQY
TRBV12-3/TRBV12-4,TRBJ2-7,ASRPSGQAYEQY
TRBV6-6,TRBJ2-5,ASSFSQGPQETQY
TRBV28,TRBJ1-6,ASTHPQGVNSPLH
TRBV5-1,NA,ASGPGTRTYEQY
TRBV28,TRBJ2-4,ASSLGQGLAKNIQY
TRBV7-2,TRBJ2-1,ASSLGLGQNNEQF
TRBV20-1,TRBJ2-6,SGTSGGPGANVLT
TRBV6-5,TRBJ2-1,ASSYARGYEQF
TRBV28,TRBJ2-7,ASSLLAGGQDEQY
TRBV29-1,TRBJ2-7,SVEGQGAYEQY
TRBV7-2,TRBJ2-7,ASSFPARRGEQY
TRBV7-2,TRBJ2-1,ASSSGAGVRNEQF
TRBV5-4,TRBJ2-3,ASSPGTGTGDTQY
TRBV6-6,TRBJ2-4,ASSTASDEQY
TRBV15,TRBJ2-5,ATSKSRTWGETQY
TRBV12-3/TRBV12-4,TRBJ2-3,ASSPGPIAQY
TRBV14,NA,ASSQTAARWGTQY
TRBV29-1,TRBJ2-7,SVAGRGPPGEQY
TRBV10-3,TRBJ1-5,AISEYREGNQPQH
TRBV27,TRBJ2-1,ASSLSGGGQVYNEQF
TRBV5-1,TRBJ2-1,ASSLAGGCNEQF
TRBV20-1,TRBJ2-5,SARTRRTQETQY
TRBV4-1,TRBJ2-5,ASSQQGVETQY
TRBV7-2,TRBJ2-3,ASSITPESDTQY